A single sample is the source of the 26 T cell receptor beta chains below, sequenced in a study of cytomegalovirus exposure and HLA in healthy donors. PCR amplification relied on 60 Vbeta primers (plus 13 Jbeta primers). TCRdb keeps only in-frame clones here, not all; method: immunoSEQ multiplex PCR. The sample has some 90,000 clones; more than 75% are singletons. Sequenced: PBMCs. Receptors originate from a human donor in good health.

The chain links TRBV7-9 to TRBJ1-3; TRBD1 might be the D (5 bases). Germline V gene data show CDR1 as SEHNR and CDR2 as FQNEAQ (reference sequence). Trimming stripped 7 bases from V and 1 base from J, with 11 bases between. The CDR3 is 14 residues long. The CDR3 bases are TGTGCCAGCACCTATGACAGTTCTGGAAACACCATATATTTT. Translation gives CASTYDSSGNTIYF.

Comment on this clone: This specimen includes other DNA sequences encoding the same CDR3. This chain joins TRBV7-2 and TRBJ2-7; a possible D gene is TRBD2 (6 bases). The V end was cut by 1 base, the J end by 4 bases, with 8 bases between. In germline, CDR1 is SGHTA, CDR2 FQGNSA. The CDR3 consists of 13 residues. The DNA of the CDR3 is TGTGCCAGCAGCTTAGGGAGGGTTTACGAGCAGTACTTC. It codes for CASSLGRVYEQYF.

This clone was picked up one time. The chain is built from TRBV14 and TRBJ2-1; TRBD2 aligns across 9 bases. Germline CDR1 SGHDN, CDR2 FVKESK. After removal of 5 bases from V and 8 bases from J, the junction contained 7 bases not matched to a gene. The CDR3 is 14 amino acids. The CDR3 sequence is CASSFGREGYEQFF. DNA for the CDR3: TGTGCCAGCAGCTTTGGGCGGGAGGGCTATGAGCAGTTCTTC.

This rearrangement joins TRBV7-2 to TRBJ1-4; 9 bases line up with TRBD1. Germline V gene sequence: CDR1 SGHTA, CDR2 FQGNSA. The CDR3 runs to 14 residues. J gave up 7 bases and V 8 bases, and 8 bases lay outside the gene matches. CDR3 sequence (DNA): TGTGCCAGCCGTCTACAGGGGGCGGGTGAAAAACTGTTTTTT. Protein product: CASRLQGAGEKLFF.

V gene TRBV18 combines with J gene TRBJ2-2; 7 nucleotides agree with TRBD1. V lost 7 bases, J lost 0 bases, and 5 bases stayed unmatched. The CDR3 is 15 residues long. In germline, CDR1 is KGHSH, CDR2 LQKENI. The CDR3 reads CASLPGTANTGELFF. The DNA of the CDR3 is TGTGCCAGCTTACCCGGGACAGCGAACACCGGGGAGCTGTTTTTT. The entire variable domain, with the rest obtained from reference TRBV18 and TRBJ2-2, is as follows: NAGVMQNPRHLVRRRGQEARLRCSPMKGHSHVYWYRQLPEEGLKFMVYLQKENIIDESGMPKERFSAEFPKEGPSILRIQQVVRGDSAAYFCASLPGTANTGELFFGEGSRLTVL.

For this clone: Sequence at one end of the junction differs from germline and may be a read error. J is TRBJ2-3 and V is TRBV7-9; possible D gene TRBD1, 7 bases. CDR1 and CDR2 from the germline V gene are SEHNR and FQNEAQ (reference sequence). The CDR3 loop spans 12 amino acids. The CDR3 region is CSSWGRRDSVYF. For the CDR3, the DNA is TGTTCCAGCTGGGGTCGGAGGGACAGTGTGTATTTT. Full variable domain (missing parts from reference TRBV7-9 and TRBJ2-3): DTGVSQNPRHKITKRGQNVTFRCDPISEHNRLYWYRQTLGQGPEFLTYFQNEAQLEKSRLLSDRFSAERPKGSFSTLEIQRTEQGDSAMYLCSSWGRRDSVYFGPGTRLTVL.

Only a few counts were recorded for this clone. The CDR3 bases are TGCGCCAGCAGCAACCAACACCGTACGACAGCTAATGAAAAACTGTTTTTT. Its protein is CASSNQHRTTANEKLFF. This chain links TRBV4-3 with TRBJ1-4, with a weak D call TRBD1 (5 bases). The germline V and J ends were trimmed by 5 bases and 3 bases, with 19 bases remaining between them. Per the germline V gene, CDR1 is LGHNA and CDR2 is YSLEER. This CDR3 spans 17 amino acids.

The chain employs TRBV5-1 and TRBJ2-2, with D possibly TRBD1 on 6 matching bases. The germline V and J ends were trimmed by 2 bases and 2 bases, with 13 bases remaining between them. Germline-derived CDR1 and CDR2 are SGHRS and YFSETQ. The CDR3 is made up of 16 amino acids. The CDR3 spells CASSFMQGSNTGELFF. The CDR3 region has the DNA TGCGCCAGCAGCTTTATGCAGGGGTCCAACACCGGGGAGCTGTTTTTT.

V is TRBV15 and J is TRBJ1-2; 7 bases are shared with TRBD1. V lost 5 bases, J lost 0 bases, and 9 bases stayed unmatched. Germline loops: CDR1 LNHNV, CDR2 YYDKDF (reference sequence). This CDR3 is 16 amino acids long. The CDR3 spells CATSARDSPANYGYTF. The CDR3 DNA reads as TGTGCCACCAGCGCTCGGGACAGCCCAGCTAACTATGGCTACACCTTC.

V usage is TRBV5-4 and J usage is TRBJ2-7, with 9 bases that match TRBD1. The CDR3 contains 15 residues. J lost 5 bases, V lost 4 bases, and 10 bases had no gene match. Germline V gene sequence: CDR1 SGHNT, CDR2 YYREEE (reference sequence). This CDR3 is CASSQWGTGSHEQYF. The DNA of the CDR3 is TGTGCCAGCAGCCAATGGGGGACAGGGTCCCACGAGCAGTACTTC.

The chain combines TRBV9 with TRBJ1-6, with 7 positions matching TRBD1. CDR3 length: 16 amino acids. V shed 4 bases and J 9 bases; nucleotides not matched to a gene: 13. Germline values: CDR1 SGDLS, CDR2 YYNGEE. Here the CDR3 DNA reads TGTGCCAGCAGCCCCCGACAGGGAGGTGTCGGTTCACCCCTCCACTTT. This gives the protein CASSPRQGGVGSPLHF.

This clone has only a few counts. As DNA, the CDR3 is TGTGCCAGCAGCCGAACAGGATCTAATGAAAAACTGTTTTTT. The encoded protein is CASSRTGSNEKLFF. The rearrangement uses TRBV6-6 and TRBJ1-4; a weak D match, TRBD1 (5 bases). Germline CDR1 and CDR2: MNHNY and SVGAGI (reference sequence). V gave up 6 bases and J gave up 3 bases, with 11 bases separating them. CDR3 length: 14 residues.

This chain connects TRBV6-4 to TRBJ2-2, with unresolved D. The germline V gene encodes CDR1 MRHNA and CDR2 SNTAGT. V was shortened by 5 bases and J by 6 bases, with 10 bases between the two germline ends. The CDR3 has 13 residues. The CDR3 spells CASSSRHPGELFF. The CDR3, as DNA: TGTGCCAGCAGTAGCCGACACCCCGGGGAGCTGTTTTTT.

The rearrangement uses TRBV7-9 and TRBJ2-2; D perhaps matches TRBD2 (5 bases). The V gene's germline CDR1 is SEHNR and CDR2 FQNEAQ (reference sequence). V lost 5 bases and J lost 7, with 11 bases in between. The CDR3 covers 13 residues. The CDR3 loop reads CASSPLGSGELFF. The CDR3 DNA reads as TGTGCCAGCAGCCCCCTGGGGAGCGGGGAGCTGTTTTTT.

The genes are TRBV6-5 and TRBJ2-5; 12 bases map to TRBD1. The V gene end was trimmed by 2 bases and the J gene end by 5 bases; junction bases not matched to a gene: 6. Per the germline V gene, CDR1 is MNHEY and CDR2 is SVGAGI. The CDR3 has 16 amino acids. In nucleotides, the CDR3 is TGTGCCAGCAGTTACGTACCGGGACAGGGGGCGGAGACCCAGTACTTC. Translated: CASSYVPGQGAETQYF.

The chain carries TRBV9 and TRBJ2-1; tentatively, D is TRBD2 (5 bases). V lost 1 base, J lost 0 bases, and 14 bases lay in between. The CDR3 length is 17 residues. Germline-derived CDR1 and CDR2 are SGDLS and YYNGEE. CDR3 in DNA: TGTGCCAGCAGCGTAAACCCTAGCAGCAGCTCCTACAATGAGCAGTTCTTC. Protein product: CASSVNPSSSSYNEQFF.

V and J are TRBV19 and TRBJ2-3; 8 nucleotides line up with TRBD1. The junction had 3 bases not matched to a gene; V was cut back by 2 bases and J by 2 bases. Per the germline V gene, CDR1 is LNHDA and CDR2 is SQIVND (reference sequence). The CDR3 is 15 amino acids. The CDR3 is CASSIQGAITDTQYF. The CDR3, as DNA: TGTGCCAGTAGTATACAGGGGGCCATCACAGATACGCAGTATTTT.

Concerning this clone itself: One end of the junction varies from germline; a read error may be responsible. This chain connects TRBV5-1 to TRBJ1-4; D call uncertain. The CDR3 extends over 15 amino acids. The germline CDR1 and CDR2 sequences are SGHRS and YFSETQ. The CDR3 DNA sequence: TGCGCCAGCACCTTGGGTTCGACAACCAATGAAAAACTGTTTTTT. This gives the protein CASTLGSTTNEKLFF.

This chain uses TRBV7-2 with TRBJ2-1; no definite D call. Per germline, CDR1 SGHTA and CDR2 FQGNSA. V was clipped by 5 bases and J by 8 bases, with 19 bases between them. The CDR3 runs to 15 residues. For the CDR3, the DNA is TGTGCCAGCAGCCCTCGATCTCTAGTAGGCCATGAGCAGTTCTTC. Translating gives CASSPRSLVGHEQFF.

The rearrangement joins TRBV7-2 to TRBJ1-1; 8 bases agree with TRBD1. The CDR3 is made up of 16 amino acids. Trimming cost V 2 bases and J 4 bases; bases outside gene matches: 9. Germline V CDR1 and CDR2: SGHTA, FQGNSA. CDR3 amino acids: CASSLRGSTGGTEAFF. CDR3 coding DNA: TGTGCCAGCAGCTTAAGGGGATCTACAGGGGGCACTGAAGCTTTCTTT.

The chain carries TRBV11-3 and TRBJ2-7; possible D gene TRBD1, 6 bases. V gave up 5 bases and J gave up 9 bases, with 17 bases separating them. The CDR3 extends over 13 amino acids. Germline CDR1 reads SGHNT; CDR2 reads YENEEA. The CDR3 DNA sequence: TGTGCCAGCAGCCCCGAGATGGGGGCCGTGCAGTACTTC. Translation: CASSPEMGAVQYF.

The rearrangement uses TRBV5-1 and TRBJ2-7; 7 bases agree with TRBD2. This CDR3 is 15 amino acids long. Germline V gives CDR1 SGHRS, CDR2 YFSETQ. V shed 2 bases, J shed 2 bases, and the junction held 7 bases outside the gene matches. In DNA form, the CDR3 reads TGCGCCAGCAGCTTCCGGTCTAGCGGTCCCTACGAGCAGTACTTC. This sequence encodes CASSFRSSGPYEQYF.

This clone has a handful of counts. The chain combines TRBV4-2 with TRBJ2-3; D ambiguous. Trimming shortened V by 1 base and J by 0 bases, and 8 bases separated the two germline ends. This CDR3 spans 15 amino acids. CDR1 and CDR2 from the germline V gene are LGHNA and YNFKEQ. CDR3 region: CASSQGGSSTDTQYF. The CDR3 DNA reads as TGTGCCAGCAGCCAAGGAGGTAGTAGCACAGATACGCAGTATTTT.

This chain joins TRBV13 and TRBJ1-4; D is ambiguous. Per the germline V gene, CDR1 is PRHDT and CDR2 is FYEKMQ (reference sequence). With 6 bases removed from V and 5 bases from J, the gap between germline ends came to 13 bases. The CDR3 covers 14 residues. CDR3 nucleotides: TGTGCCAGCAGTCCGGGGAGAACCAATGAAAAACTGTTTTTT. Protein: CASSPGRTNEKLFF.

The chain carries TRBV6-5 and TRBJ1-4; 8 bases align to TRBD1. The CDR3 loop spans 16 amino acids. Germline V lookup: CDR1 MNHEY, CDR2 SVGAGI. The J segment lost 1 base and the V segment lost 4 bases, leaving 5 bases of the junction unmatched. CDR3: CASSSGGRRTNEKLFF. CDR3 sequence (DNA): TGTGCCAGCAGTTCAGGGGGCCGTCGAACTAATGAAAAACTGTTTTTT.

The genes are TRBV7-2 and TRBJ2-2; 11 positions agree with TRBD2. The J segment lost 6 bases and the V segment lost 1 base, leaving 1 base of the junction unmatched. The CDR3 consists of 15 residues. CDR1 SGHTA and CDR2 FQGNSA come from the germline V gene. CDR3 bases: TGTGCCAGCAGCTTAGAGGGACTAGCGGCCGGGGAGCTGTTTTTT. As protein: CASSLEGLAAGELFF.